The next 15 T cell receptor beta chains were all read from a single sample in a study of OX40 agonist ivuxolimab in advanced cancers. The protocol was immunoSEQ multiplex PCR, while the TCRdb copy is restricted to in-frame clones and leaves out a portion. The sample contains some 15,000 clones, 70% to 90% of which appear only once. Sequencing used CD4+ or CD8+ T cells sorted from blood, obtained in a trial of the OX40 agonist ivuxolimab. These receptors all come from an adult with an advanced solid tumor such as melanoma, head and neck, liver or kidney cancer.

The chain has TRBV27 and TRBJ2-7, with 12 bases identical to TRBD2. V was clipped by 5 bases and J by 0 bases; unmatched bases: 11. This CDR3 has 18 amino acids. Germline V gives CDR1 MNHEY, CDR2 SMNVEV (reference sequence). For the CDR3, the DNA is TGTGCCAGCAGTCCAATCGGGACTAGCGGGCTCAGCTCCTACGAGCAGTACTTC. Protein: CASSPIGTSGLSSYEQYF.

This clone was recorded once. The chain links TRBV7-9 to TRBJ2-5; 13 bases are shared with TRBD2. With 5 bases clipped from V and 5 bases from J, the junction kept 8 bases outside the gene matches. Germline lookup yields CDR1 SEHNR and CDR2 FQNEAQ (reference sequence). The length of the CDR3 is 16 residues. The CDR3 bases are TGTGCCAGCAGCCTTACTAGCGGGAGGGCCAGGGAGACCCAGTACTTC. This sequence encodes CASSLTSGRARETQYF.

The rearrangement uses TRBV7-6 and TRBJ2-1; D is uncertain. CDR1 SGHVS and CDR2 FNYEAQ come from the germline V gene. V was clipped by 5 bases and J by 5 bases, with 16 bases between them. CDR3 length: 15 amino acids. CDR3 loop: CASSPPGGQDNEQFF. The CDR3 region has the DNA TGTGCCAGCAGCCCTCCCGGCGGCCAGGACAATGAGCAGTTCTTC.

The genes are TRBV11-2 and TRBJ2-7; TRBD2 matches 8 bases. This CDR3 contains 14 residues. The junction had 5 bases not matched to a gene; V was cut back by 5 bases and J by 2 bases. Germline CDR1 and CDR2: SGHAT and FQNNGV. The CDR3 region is CASSRLASTYEQYF. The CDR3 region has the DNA TGTGCCAGCAGCCGACTAGCGAGCACCTACGAGCAGTACTTC.

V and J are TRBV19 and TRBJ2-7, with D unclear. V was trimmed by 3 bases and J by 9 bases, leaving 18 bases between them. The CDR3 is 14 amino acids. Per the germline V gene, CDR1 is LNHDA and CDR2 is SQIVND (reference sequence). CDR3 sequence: CASSMIPIVSGQYF. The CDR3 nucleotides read TGTGCCAGTAGTATGATCCCGATCGTGAGTGGGCAGTACTTC.

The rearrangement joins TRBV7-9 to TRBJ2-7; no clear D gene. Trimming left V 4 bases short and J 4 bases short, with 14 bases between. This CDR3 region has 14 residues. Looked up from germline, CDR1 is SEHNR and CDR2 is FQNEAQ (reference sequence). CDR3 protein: CASSSPSGAYEQYF. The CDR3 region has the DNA TGTGCCAGCAGCTCCCCCTCCGGCGCTTACGAGCAGTACTTC.

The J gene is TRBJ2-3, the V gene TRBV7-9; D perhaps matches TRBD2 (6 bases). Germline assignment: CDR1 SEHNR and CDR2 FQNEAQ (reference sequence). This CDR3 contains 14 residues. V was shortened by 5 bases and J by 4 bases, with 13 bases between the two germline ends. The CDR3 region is CASSGGTAADTQYF. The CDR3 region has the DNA TGTGCCAGCAGCGGGGGGACTGCGGCAGATACGCAGTATTTT.

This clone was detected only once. In DNA form, the CDR3 reads TGTGCCAGTAGTGTCCAGGGTTGGGGGACTAGCGGGAACGAGCAGTACTTC. Translated: CASSVQGWGTSGNEQYF. J is TRBJ2-7 and V is TRBV19, with TRBD2 identical over 13 bases. Germline assignment: CDR1 LNHDA and CDR2 SQIVND (reference sequence). V was pared by 5 bases and J by 5 bases, with 12 bases of the junction left unmatched. There are 17 residues in the CDR3.

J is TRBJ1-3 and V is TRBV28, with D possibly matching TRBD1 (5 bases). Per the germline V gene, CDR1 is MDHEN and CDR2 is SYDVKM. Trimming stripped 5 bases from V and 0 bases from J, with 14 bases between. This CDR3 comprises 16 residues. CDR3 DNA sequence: TGTGCCAGCAGTCCGCCCGACAGATACTCTGGAAACACCATATATTTT. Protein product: CASSPPDRYSGNTIYF.

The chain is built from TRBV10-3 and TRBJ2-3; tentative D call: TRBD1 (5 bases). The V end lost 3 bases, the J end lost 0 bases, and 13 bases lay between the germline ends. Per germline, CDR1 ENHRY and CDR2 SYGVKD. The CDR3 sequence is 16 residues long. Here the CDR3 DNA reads TGTGCCATCAGTGACCCGGCCAGGGTTAGCACAGATACGCAGTATTTT. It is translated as CAISDPARVSTDTQYF.

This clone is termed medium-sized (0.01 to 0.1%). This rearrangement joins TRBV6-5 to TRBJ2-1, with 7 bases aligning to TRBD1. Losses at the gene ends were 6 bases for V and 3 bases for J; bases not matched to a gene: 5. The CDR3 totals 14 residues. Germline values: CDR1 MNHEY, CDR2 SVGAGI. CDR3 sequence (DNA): TGTGCCAGCAGCTTGACAGGGTTCTACAATGAGCAGTTCTTC. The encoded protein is CASSLTGFYNEQFF.

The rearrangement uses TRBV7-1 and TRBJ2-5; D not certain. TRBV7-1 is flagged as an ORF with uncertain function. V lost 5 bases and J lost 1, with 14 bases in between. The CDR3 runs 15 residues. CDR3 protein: CASSPRLRAQETQYF. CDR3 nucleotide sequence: TGTGCCAGCAGCCCCCGATTACGGGCCCAAGAGACCCAGTACTTC.

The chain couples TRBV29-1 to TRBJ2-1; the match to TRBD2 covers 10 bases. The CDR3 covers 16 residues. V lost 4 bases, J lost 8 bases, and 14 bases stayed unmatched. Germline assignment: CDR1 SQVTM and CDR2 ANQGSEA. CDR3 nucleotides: TGCAGCGTTGTACCCCTGGCTAGCGGGAGTCTATATGAGCAGTTCTTC. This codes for CSVVPLASGSLYEQFF.

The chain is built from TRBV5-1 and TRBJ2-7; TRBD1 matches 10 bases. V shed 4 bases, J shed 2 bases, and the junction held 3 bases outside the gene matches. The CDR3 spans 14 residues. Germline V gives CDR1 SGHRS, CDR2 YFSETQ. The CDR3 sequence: CASSPGTGAYEQYF. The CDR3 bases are TGCGCCAGCAGCCCCGGGACAGGGGCCTACGAGCAGTACTTC.

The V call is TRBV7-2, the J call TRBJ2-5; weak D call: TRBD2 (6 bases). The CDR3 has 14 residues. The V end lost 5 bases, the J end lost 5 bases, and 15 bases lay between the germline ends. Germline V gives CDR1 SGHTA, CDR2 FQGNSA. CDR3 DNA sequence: TGTGCCAGCAGCGCTCATCCGGGGGAGGAGACCCAGTACTTC. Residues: CASSAHPGEETQYF.